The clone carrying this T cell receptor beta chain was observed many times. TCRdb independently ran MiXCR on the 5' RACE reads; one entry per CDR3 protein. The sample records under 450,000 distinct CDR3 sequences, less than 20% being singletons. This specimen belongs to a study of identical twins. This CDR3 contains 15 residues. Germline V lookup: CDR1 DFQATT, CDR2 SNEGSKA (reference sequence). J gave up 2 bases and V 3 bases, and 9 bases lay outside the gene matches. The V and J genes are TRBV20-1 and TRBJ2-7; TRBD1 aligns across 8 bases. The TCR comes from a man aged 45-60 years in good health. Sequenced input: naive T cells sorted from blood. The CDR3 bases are TGCAGTGCTAGTTCGGTGGCAGGGGGCCCCTACGAGCAGTACTTC. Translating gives CSASSVAGGPYEQYF.